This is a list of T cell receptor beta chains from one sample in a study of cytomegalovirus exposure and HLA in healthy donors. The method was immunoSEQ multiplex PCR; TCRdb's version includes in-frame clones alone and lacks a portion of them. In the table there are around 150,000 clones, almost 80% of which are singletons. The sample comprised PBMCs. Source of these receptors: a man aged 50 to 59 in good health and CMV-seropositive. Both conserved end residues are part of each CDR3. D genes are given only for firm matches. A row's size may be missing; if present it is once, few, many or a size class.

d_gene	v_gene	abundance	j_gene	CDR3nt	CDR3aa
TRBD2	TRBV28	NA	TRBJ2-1	TGTGCCAGCAGTTTGGGATGGCGGGGGGGCCGATCCTACAATGAGCAGTTCTTC	CASSLGWRGGRSYNEQFF
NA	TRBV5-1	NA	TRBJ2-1	TGCGCCAGCAGCTTGGGGAGCGGCACCTACAATGAGCAGTTCTTC	CASSLGSGTYNEQFF
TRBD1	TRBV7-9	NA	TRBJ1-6	TGTGCCAGCAGTCCGGACAGGGGTTCCTATAATTCACCCCTCCACTTT	CASSPDRGSYNSPLHF
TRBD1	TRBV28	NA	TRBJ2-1	TGTGCCAGCAGTTTCCAGGGGGCAGGCTCCTACAATGAGCAGTTCTTC	CASSFQGAGSYNEQFF
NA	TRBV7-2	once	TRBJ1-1	TGTGCCAGCAGCCCCGCAATCAGGTCGTCGGGAGGTGAAGCTTTCTTT	CASSPAIRSSGGEAFF
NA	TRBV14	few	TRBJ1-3	TGTGCCAGCAGCCAAGGTCGCGAAGCCGGAAACACCATATATTTT	CASSQGREAGNTIYF
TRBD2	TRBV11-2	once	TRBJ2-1	TGTGCCAGCAGTCTTAGTCCGGGACTAGGTGGGGATGAGCAGTTCTTC	CASSLSPGLGGDEQFF
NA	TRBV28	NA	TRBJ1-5	TGTGCCAGCAGTCCGTCCCTCTCGGATCAGCCCCAGCATTTT	CASSPSLSDQPQHF
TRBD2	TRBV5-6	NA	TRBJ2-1	TGTGCCAGCAGCTTTAGGACTAGCGGTTATGCTGAGCAGTTCTTC	CASSFRTSGYAEQFF
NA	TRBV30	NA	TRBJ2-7	TGTGCCTGGAGTGTACGGGGGAAGAAATTCTACGAGCAGTACTTC	CAWSVRGKKFYEQYF
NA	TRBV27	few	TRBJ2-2	TGTGCCAGCAGTTTAACAATCCCTTCCACGAACACCGGGGAGCTGTTTTTT	CASSLTIPSTNTGELFF
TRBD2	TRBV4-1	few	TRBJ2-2	TGCGCCAGCAGCCGCCTAGCGGGGGGCAGCACCGGGGAGCTGTTTTTT	CASSRLAGGSTGELFF
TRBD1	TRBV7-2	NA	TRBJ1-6	TGTGCCAGCAGCGCACGGACAGGGGATAATTCACCCCTCCACTTT	CASSARTGDNSPLHF
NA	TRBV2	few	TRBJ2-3	TGTGCCAGCAGTCCAAATCCCACAGATACGCAGTATTTT	CASSPNPTDTQYF
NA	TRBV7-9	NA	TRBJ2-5	TGTGCCAGCAGCTTAGCGGCGCTAGCGGAGACCCAGTACTTC	CASSLAALAETQYF
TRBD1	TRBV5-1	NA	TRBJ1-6	TGCGCCAGCAGCTTGGAGACAGGGAAATCACCCCTCCACTTT	CASSLETGKSPLHF
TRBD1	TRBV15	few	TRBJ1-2	TGTGCCACCAGCAGTTTTCGGACAGGGGAAAATGGCTACACCTTC	CATSSFRTGENGYTF
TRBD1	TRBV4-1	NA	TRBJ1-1	TGCGCCAGCAGCCCCGGACAGGGGGTCTACACTGAAGCTTTCTTT	CASSPGQGVYTEAFF
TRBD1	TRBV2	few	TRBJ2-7	TGTGCCAGCAGTGAGGTATTGTCCGGGACAGTCTACGAGCAGTACTTC	CASSEVLSGTVYEQYF
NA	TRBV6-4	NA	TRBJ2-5	TGTGCCAGCAGTGAATTTTTGGACACAAACCACCAAGAGACCCAGTACTTC	CASSEFLDTNHQETQYF
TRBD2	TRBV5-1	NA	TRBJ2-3	TGCGCCAGCAGCACCCTCCACAGCGGGGTCAGCACAGATACGCAGTATTTT	CASSTLHSGVSTDTQYF
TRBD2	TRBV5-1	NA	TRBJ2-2	TGCGCCAGCAGCTTGGTGGCGGGGGGCCTCACCGGGGAGCTGTTTTTT	CASSLVAGGLTGELFF
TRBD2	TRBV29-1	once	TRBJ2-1	TGCAGCGCATCCGGGACTAGCGGGGGGGCTAGGAATGAGCAGTTCTTC	CSASGTSGGARNEQFF
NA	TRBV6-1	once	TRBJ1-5	TGTGCCAGCAGAGCCGGACAGAGCAATCAGCCCCAGCATTTT	CASRAGQSNQPQHF
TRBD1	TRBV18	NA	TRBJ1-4	TGTGCCAGCTCCCCCCTCCGGGACAGGGGTTTGCAATCGAATAAGGAAAAACTGTTTTTT	CASSPLRDRGLQSNKEKLFF
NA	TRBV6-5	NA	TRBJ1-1	TGTGCCAGCAGTTACTCGCACAGCATGAACACTGAAGCTTTCTTT	CASSYSHSMNTEAFF
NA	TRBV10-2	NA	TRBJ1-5	TGCGCCAGCAGTGAGGTGGGGGGAACGGGCAATCAGCCCCAGCATTTT	CASSEVGGTGNQPQHF
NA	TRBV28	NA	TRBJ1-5	TGTGCCAGCAGTAGGGCGGGAAGTCAGCCCCAGCATTTT	CASSRAGSQPQHF
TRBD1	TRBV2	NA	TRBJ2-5	TGTGAGCGATGGGCAGGGGGCCTCGAAGAGACCCAGTACTTC	CERWAGGLEETQYF
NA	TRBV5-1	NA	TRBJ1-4	TGCGCCAGCAGCCTATCAAGTTCGGGAATTGAAAAACTGTTTTTT	CASSLSSSGIEKLFF
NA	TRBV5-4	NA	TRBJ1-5	TGTGCCAGCAGCCCCCTAGGAGGGACTGAAAGCAATCAGCCCCAGCATTTT	CASSPLGGTESNQPQHF